Given below is one T cell receptor beta chain in context. This clonotype was counted at least ten times. Its specific antigen is unknown. The input lacks base qualities; no much larger clone sits a single base away. The treatment or condition label for this specimen denotes: allogeneic hematopoietic cell transplantation with graft depleted of TCRalphabeta T cells and CD19 B cells. TCRalphabeta/CD19-depleted allogeneic hematopoietic cell grafts were given to the transplant recipients, all of whom were children. Ends trimmed: V by 4 bases, J by 2 bases; bases unmatched to a gene: 4. Reading the germline V gene gives CDR1 MGHRA and CDR2 YSYEKL. From its cysteine to its phenylalanine, the CDR3 spans 14 amino acids. Only the CDR3 DNA stays, 42 bases, in frame from base 1. The sample is drawn from a study of T-cell reconstitution after alpha-beta-depleted transplantation in children (dated by TCRdb to the mid-2010s). For context, the study as a whole: Using TCR repertoire profiling, the study quantitatively followed how T-cell immune reconstitution unfolded in children after TCRalphabeta/CD19-depleted allogeneic hematopoietic cell transplantation.

Library prep was done by PCR. The instrument given in TCRdb is Illumina HiSeq 2500. Molecular barcoding was employed in the preparation of TCR libraries, with unique molecular identifiers being used to normalize TCRbeta repertoire quantification. TCRdb reprocessing: public reads trimmed at Q25 with fastp, clones called with MiXCR, in-frame beta chains kept. Each CDR3 protein gets just one entry, which takes the most common genes and DNA from the rows behind it. For this sample there are approximately 800,000 distinct CDR3 sequences; 16% appear just once. Roughly 5% of the sample lies in the top ten. The paper as a whole reports these results and caveats: About two months after transplant, the apparently early recovery of alphabetaT-cell counts reportedly depended on just several hundred clones that had expanded rapidly and came from non-depleted graft cells. Over the following months the frequencies of hyperexpanded clones went down, and after one year T-cell counts and TCRbeta diversity were mostly credited to newly produced T cells. In some patients, high TCRbeta diversity at day 60 was attributed to recipient T cells and intrathymic progenitors that had survived conditioning.

The sequence came from a male patient aged 10 to 17 who had a stem cell transplant for acute lymphoblastic leukemia, so the T cells may come from the graft donor. Rearrangement joined TRBV4-1 to TRBJ2-7; TRBD2 agrees with 8 junctional bases. Sequencing used PBMCs, mostly from graft donor cells, obtained 360 days after TCRalphabeta/CD19-depleted stem cell transplant. DNA sequence: TGCGCCAGCAGCCTTTTAGCGGGGACCTACGAGCAGTACTTC. Its protein is CASSLLAGTYEQYF.